Reported below is one TCR beta chain. Per the original methods: Counts of nucleated cells, estimated from reference gene primer amplification, were obtained. Sequencing used immunoSEQ multiplex PCR; TCRdb keeps in-frame clones, though not all of them. The DNA was the basis for D and trimming; V, J and clone size are from that table. This table holds a few hundred thousand clones, approximately 86% found once. This sample was included in a study of blood T cell repertoires in COVID-19. Study-wide background: Italy, Spain and the United States were the sources of the convalescent and acute COVID-19 samples. Nucleic acid was either cDNA or gDNA, and it came from T cells, B-cell-depleted T cells, or PBMCs.

All enrollees were roughly 18 to 89 years old and from fewer than 25 US areas. Germline lookup yields CDR1 LNHDA and CDR2 SQIVND (reference sequence). The CDR3 is 14 amino acids. Trimming pared 4 bases from V and 4 bases from J, leaving 10 bases between. The sequence came from a woman aged 18-35 years who had recovered from COVID-19. The genes are TRBV19 and TRBJ2-2; tentative D call: TRBD1 (5 bases). The sequencing sample was made of PBMCs or T cells enriched from blood (not recorded which). CDR3 sequence: CASSRRQITGELFF. The CDR3 DNA reads as TGTGCCAGTAGTAGGCGACAGATCACCGGGGAGCTGTTTTTT.